This T cell receptor (beta chain) was recorded in a study of cytotoxic CD8 clonotypes in ibrutinib-treated CLL. CDR1 is SEHNR, CDR2 FQNEAQ, per germline (reference sequence). CDR3 length: 14 residues. V lost 5 bases and J lost 5, with 15 bases in between. Study-wide findings and caveats: Elevated clonality accompanied ibrutinib response, with a return toward baseline values at progression.

For this clone: Its antigen remains unknown.

TCRdb's copy holds only in-frame clones and misses some; the assay was immunoSEQ multiplex PCR. The sample lists around 150,000 clones; 80% were seen once. This TCR derives from a human donor with chronic lymphocytic leukemia. The V call is TRBV7-9, the J call TRBJ2-5; the D gene is possibly TRBD1 (6 bases). The source material was PBMCs, sampled after 36 months of ibrutinib treatment. CDR3 sequence (DNA): TGTGCCAGCAGCGGTTGGGGGCAGGGCGAGACCCAGTACTTC. Translation gives CASSGWGQGETQYF.